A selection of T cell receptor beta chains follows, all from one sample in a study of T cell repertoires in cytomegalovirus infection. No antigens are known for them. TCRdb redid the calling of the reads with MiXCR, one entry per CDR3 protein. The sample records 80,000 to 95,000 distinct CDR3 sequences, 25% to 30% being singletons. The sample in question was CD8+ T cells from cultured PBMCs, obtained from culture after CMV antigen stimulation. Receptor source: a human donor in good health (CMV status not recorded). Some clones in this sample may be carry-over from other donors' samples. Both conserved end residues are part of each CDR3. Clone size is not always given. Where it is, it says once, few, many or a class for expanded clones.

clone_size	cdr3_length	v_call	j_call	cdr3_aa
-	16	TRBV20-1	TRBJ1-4	CSASRSGGTVNEKLFF
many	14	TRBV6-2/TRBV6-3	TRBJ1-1	CASSYGQMNTEAFF
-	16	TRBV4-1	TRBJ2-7	CASSQVSGLVGGEQYF
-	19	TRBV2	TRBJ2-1	CASSEALRLAGALYNEQFF
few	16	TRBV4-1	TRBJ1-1	CASSQTSFVTDTEAFF
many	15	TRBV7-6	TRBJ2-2	CASSHGTSGAGELFF
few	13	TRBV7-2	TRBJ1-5	CASSSLGGGHRLF
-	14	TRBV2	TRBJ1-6	CASRIDRSNSPLHF
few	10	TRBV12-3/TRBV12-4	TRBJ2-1	CASSLDEQFF
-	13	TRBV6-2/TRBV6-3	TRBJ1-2	CASSLTEFYGYTF
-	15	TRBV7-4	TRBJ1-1	CASSPRSGSDTEAFF
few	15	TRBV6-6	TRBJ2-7	CASSYSGTSSYEQYF
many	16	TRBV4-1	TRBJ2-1	CASSPFLGGILNEQFF
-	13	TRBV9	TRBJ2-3	CASSVVSTDTQYF
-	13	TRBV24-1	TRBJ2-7	CATSEDGSYEQYF
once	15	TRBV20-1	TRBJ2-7	CSARDGAFPTYEQYF
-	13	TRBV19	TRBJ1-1	CASSIWGADQAFF
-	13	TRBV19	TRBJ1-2	CASSNGNVYGYTF
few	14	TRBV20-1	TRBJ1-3	CSATWGRGGSTIYF
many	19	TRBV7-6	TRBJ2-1	CASSLAPGLAGSSYNEQFF
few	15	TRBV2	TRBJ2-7	CASREPYGQSYEQYF
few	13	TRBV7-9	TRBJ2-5	CASSDGNQETQYF
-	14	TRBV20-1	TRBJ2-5	CSAPQWTEQETQYF
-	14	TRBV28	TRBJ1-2	CASSLNQGAQGYTF
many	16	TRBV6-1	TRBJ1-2	CASSFSTGGPNYGYTF
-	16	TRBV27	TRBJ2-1	CASSFSVFSLINEQFF
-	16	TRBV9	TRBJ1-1	CASSVNRGAGVTEAFF
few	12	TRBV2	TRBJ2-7	CASSEGVPEQYF
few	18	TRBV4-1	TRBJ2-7	CASSQDELTSGGYYEQYF
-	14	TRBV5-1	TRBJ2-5	CASSFPGVPETQYF
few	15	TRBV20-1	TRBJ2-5	CSARASGVSQETQYF
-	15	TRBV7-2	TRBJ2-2	CASSLGTGGSGELFF
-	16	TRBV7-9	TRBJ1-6	CASSLPWDRGNSPLHF
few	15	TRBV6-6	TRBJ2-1	CASSYSTGWNNEQFF
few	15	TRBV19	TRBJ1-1	CASSPQGARYTEAFF
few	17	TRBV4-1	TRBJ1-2	CASSLYRLQGSNYGYTF
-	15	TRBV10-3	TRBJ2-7	CAIRSTGQSSYEQYF
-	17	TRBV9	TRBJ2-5	CASSVGLAGVYQETQYF
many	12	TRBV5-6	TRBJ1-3	CASSLTGNTIYF
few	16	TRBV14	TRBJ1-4	CASSVLRGRESEKLFF